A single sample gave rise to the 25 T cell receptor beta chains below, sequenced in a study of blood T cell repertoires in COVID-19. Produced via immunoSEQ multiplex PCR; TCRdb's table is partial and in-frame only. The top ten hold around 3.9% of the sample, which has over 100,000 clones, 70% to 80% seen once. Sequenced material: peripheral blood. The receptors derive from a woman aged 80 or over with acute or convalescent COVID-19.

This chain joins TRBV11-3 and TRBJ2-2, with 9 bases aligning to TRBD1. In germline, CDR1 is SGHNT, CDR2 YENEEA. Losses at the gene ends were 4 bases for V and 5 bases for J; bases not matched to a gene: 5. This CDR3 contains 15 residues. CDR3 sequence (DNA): TGTGCCAGCAGCTCTCGGACAGGGGCGACCGGGGAGCTGTTTTTT. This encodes CASSSRTGATGELFF.

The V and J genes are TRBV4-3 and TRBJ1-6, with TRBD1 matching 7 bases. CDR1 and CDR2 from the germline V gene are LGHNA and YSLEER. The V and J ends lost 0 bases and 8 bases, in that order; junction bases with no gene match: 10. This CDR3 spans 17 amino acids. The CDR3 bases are TGCGCCAGCAGCCAAGAGTTGAACAGGGGATGGGATTCACCCCTCCACTTT. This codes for CASSQELNRGWDSPLHF.

Written as DNA, the CDR3 is TGTGCCAGCAGCCGGGGATCCGTTACCTATGGCTACACCTTC. It codes for CASSRGSVTYGYTF. The chain has TRBV5-6 and TRBJ1-2, with D hard to call. The V gene's germline CDR1 is SGHDT and CDR2 YYEEEE. V was shortened by 4 bases and J by 4 bases, with 14 bases between the two germline ends. The CDR3 spans 14 residues.

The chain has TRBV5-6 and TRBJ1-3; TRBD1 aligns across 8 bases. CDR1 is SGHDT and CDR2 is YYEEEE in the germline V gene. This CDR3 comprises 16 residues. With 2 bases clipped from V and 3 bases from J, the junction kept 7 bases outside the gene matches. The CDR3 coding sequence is TGTGCCAGCAGCTTCTGGACAGGGAGAAGTGGAAACACCATATATTTT. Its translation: CASSFWTGRSGNTIYF.

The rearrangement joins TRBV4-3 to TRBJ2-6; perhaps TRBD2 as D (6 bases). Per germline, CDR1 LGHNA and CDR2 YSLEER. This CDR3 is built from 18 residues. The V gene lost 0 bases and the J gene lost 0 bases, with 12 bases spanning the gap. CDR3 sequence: CASSQDKGLSSGANVLTF. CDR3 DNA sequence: TGCGCCAGCAGCCAAGATAAGGGACTCAGCTCTGGGGCCAACGTCCTGACTTTC.

The CDR3 is CASSYSGVDTDTQYF. The CDR3 coding sequence is TGTGCCAGCAGCTATAGCGGGGTCGACACAGATACGCAGTATTTT. The V and J genes are TRBV7-3 and TRBJ2-3; 8 bases match TRBD2. The germline CDR1 and CDR2 sequences are SGHTA and FQGTGA. Unmatched junction bases numbered 5, after V lost 4 bases and J lost 2 bases. The CDR3 is 15 amino acids.

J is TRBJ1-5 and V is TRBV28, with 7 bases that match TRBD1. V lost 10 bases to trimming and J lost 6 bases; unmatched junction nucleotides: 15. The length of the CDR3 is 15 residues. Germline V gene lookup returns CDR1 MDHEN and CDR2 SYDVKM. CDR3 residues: CATPSDRAGSQPQHF. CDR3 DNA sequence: TGTGCCACTCCATCTGACAGGGCCGGGAGTCAGCCCCAGCATTTT.

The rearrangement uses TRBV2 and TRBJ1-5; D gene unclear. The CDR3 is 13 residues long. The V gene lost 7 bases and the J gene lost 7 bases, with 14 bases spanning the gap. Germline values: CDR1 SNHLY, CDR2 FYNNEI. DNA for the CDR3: TGTGCCAGCAAGAGCGTCCGCGAACAGCCCCAGCATTTT. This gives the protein CASKSVREQPQHF.

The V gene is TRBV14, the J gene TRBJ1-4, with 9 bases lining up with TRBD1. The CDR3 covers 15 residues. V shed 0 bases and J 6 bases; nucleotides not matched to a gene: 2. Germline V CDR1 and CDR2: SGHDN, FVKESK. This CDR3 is CASSQEWTGDEKLFF. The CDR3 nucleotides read TGTGCCAGCAGCCAAGAATGGACAGGGGATGAAAAACTGTTTTTT.

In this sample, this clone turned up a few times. CDR3 nucleotides: TGTGCCAGCAGCTTATCCGTTCTCTCCTACAATGAGCAGTTCTTC. It codes for CASSLSVLSYNEQFF. The chain is built from TRBV7-8 and TRBJ2-1; D not resolved. V was cut by 2 bases and J by 0 bases, with 8 bases left in between. The CDR3 spans 15 residues. Germline V gene data show CDR1 as SGHVS and CDR2 as FQNEAQ.

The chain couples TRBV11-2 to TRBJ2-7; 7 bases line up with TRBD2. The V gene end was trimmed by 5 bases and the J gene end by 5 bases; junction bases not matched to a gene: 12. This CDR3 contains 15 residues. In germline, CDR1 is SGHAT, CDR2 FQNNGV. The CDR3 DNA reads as TGTGCCAGCAGCCCCTCGGGTCGCCGGGGGGACGAGCAGTACTTC. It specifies CASSPSGRRGDEQYF.

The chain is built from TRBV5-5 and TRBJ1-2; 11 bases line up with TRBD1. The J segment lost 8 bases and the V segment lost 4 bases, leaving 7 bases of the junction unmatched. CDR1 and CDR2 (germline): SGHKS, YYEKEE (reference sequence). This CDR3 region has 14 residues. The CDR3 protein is CASSTGQGAGGYTF. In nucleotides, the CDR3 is TGTGCCAGCAGCACCGGACAGGGGGCTGGAGGCTACACCTTC.

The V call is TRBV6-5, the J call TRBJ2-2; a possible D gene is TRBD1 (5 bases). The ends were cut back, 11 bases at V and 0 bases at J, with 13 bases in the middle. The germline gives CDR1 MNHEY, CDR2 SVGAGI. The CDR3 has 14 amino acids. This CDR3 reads CAAAIGANTGELFF. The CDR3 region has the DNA TGTGCCGCCGCGATAGGGGCGAACACCGGGGAGCTGTTTTTT.

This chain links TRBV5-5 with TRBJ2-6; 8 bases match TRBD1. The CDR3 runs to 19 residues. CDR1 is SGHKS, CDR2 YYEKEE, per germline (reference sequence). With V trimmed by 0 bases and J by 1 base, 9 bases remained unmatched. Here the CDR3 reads CASSLASGTGGSGANVLTF. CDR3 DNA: TGTGCCAGCAGCTTGGCATCAGGGACAGGCGGGTCTGGGGCCAACGTCCTGACTTTC.

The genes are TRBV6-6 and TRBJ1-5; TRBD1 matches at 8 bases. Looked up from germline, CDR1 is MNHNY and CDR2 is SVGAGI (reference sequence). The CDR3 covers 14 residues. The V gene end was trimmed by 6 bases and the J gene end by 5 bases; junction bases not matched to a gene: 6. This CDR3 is CASRIPGGHQPQHF. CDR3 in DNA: TGTGCCAGCAGGATTCCAGGGGGCCATCAGCCCCAGCATTTT.

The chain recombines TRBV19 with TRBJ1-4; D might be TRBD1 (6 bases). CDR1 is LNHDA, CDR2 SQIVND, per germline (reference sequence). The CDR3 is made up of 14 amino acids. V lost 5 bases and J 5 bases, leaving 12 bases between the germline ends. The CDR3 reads CASSYQGSNEKLFF. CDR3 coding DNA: TGTGCCAGTAGTTACCAGGGGTCAAATGAAAAACTGTTTTTT. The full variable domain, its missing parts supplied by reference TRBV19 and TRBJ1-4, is DGGITQSPKYLFRKEGQNVTLSCEQNLNHDAMYWYRQDPGQGLRLIYYSQIVNDFQKGDIAEGYSVSREKKESFPLTVTSAQKNPTAFYLCASSYQGSNEKLFFGSGTQLSVL.

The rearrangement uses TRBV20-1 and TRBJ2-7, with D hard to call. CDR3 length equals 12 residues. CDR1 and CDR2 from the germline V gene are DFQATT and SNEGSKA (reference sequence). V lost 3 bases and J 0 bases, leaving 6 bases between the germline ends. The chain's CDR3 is CSASQDSYEQYF. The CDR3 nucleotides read TGCAGTGCTAGTCAGGACTCCTACGAGCAGTACTTC.

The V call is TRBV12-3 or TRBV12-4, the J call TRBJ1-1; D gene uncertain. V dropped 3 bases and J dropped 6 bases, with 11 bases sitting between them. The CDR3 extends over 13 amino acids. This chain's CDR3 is CASSFSRSAEAFF. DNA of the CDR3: TGTGCCAGCAGTTTTAGTCGGAGCGCTGAAGCTTTCTTT.

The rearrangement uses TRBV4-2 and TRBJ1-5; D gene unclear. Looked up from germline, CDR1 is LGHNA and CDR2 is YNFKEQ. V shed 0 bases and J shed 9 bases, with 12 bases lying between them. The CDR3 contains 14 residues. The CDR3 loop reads CASSQDRGSGPQHF. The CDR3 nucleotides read TGTGCCAGCAGCCAAGATAGAGGTTCCGGGCCCCAGCATTTT.

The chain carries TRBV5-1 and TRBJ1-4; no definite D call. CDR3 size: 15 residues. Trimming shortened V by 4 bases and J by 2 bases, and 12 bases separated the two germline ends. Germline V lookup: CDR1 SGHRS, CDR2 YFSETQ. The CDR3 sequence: CASSMSAGTNEKLFF. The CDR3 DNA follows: TGCGCCAGCAGCATGTCGGCCGGGACTAATGAAAAACTGTTTTTT.

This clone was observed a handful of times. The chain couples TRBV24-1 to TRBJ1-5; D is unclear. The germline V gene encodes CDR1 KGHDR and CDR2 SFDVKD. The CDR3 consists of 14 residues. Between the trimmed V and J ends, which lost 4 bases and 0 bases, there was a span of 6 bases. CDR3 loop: CATSDGYSNQPQHF. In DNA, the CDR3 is TGTGCCACCAGTGACGGGTATAGCAATCAGCCCCAGCATTTT.

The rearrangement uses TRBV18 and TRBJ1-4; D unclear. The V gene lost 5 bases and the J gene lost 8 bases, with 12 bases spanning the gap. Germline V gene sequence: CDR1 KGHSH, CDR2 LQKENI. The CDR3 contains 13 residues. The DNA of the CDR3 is TGTGCCAGCTCAGTCTCCCGGGGAGAAAAACTGTTTTTT. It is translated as CASSVSRGEKLFF.

CDR3 amino acids: CASSAAEGSVWETQYF. Written as DNA, the CDR3 is TGTGCCAGCTCAGCCGCGGAGGGATCGGTCTGGGAGACCCAGTACTTC. The chain is built from TRBV18 and TRBJ2-5; a weak D match, TRBD2 (6 bases). This CDR3 is 16 amino acids long. V was cut by 5 bases and J by 5 bases, with 21 bases left in between. Germline V gene lookup returns CDR1 KGHSH and CDR2 LQKENI.

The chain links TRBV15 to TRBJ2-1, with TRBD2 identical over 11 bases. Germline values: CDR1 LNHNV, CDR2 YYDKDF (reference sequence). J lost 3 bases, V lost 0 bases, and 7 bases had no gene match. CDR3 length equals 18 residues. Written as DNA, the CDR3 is TGTGCCACCAGCAGAGATTCCACTAGCGGGGGATACTACAATGAGCAGTTCTTC. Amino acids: CATSRDSTSGGYYNEQFF.

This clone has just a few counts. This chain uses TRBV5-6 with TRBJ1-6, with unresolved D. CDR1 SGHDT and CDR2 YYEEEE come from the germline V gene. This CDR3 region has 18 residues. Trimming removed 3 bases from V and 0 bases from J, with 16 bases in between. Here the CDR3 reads CASSSRGSPSSYNSPLHF. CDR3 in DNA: TGTGCCAGCAGCTCCCGAGGTAGCCCTAGCTCCTATAATTCACCCCTCCACTTT.